Sequencing of this T cell receptor beta chain was carried out in a study of blood T cell repertoires in COVID-19. TCRdb keeps only in-frame clones here, not all; method: immunoSEQ multiplex PCR. The sample carries about 220,000 clones, 75% to 85% recorded once. With 3 bases clipped from V and 6 bases from J, the junction kept 17 bases outside the gene matches. Germline-derived CDR1 and CDR2 are SGDLS and YYNGEE. The CDR3 length is 18 residues. Sequencing used peripheral blood. This TCR was sampled from a woman of 80 years or more with COVID-19, enrolled during active disease. This chain joins TRBV9 and TRBJ1-2; 10 bases match TRBD1. DNA for the CDR3: TGTGCCAGCAGCGAGGACCGGGACAGGGGCCCGGTGGGGAATGGCTACACCTTC. Translation: CASSEDRDRGPVGNGYTF.